This TCR beta chain stems from a study of shared clonotypes between healthy human individuals. Study as a whole: Three CD4 naive, three CD4 memory, two CD8 naive and one CD8 memory plate were used per donor. Findings of the study overall: Non-shared clonotypes were found to have lower generation probabilities than the clonotypes that were shared by all four of the sorted-subset donors. In this cohort, only blood was sampled, and tissue repertoires likely differ. Rarefaction exposed incomplete sorted-subset sequencing despite large depth.

Sequenced by immunoSEQ multiplex PCR; TCRdb stores in-frame clones only, minus some. The sample has 800,000 to 1,200,000 clones; around 82% are singletons. The CDR3 is 12 residues long. Trimming cost V 2 bases and J 5 bases, with 6 bases left between them. Germline CDR1 and CDR2: MNHNS and SASEGT. On this clone: Antigen: not known. The same CDR3 can be traced to other DNA sequences in this sample.

Sequencing was done on a sample of memory CD4+ T cells from PBMCs. Described subset: CD45RA-negative fraction. The sequence came from a young man in good health. Some clones in this sample may be carry-over from other donors' samples. The chain links TRBV6-1 to TRBJ1-2; the D is unclear. In DNA form, the CDR3 reads TGTGCCAGCAGTGAAAGTGGTTATGGCTACACCTTC. Amino acid sequence: CASSESGYGYTF.